The entry below gives a single T cell receptor (beta chain) sequence along with its context. Samples of blood were obtained at baseline, on cycle 4 day 1, and on cycle 7 day 1. The CDR3 has 16 amino acids. Germline CDR1 reads SGHAT; CDR2 reads FQDESV (reference sequence). The V and J ends lost 2 bases and 0 bases respectively, with 13 bases between them. This entry comes from a study of OX40 agonist ivuxolimab in advanced cancers. The protocol was immunoSEQ multiplex PCR, while the TCRdb copy is restricted to in-frame clones and leaves out a portion. Of about 30,000 clones listed, around 74% are singletons.

The clonotype comes from an adult with an advanced solid tumor such as melanoma, head and neck, liver or kidney cancer. The source material was CD4+ or CD8+ T cells sorted from blood, sampled in a trial of the OX40 agonist ivuxolimab. J is TRBJ2-5 and V is TRBV11-1; possibly TRBD2 for D (7 bases). The CDR3 loop reads CASSLFQGRDQETQYF. In DNA, the CDR3 is TGTGCCAGCAGCTTATTTCAGGGGAGGGACCAAGAGACCCAGTACTTC.